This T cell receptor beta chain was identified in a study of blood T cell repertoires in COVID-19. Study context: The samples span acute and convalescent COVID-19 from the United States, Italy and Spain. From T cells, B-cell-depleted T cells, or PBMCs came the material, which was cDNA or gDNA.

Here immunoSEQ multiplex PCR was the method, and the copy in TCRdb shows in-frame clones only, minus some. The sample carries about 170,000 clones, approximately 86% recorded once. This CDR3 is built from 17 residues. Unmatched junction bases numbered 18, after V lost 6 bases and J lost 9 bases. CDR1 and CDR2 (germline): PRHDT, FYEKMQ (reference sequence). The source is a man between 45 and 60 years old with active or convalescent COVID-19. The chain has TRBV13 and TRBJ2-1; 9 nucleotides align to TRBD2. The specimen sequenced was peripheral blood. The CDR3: CASSTRIGLAGYIEQFF. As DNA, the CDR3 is TGTGCCAGCAGTACCCGCATCGGGCTAGCGGGGTATATTGAGCAGTTCTTC.